Below are 29 T cell receptor beta chains sequenced from a single sample in a study of cytomegalovirus exposure and HLA in healthy donors. The PCR ran on 60 Vbeta and 13 Jbeta primers. Some clones are missing from TCRdb's copy, which holds only in-frame ones; the method was immunoSEQ multiplex PCR. The data contain 90,000 to 100,000 clones, around 9.6% of them singletons. The source material was PBMCs. Source of these receptors: a man aged 45 to 65 in good health and CMV-seropositive.

J is TRBJ2-3 and V is TRBV6-4, with 9 bases fitting TRBD2. V gave up 3 bases and J gave up 4 bases; unmatched junction bases: 5. Looked up from germline, CDR1 is MRHNA and CDR2 is SNTAGT. CDR3 length equals 15 residues. The CDR3 loop is CASSEGAGGADTQYF. DNA for the CDR3: TGTGCCAGCAGTGAAGGAGCGGGAGGTGCAGATACGCAGTATTTT.

This clone was picked up a small number of times. The junction and the germline gene differ at one end; a read error may be behind it. The J gene is TRBJ2-7, the V gene TRBV11-3; 10 bases are shared with TRBD1. The CDR3 has 15 amino acids. The germline gives CDR1 SGHNT, CDR2 YENEEA. The CDR3 sequence: CASSIDRGLPGEQYF. The CDR3 region has the DNA TGTGCCAGCAGCATAGACAGGGGGCTCCCTGGCGAGCAGTACTTC.

This clone was detected a few times. The CDR3 reads CASSLFQFSSYNEQFF. CDR3 bases: TGTGCCAGCAGTTTATTCCAGTTCAGCTCCTACAATGAGCAGTTCTTC. V is TRBV27 and J is TRBJ2-1; unclear D gene. V was clipped by 1 base and J by 0 bases, with 10 bases between them. Germline lookup yields CDR1 MNHEY and CDR2 SMNVEV (reference sequence). The CDR3 runs to 16 residues.

The chain carries TRBV7-9 and TRBJ2-5; D gene unclear. Trimming removed 5 bases at V and 4 bases at J, with 11 bases between. CDR1 is SEHNR, CDR2 FQNEAQ, per germline (reference sequence). This CDR3 is 13 amino acids long. DNA for the CDR3: TGTGCCAGCAGCCGCCCTCCAGGAGAGACCCAGTACTTC. Residues: CASSRPPGETQYF.

This clone was seen a handful of times. This chain joins TRBV27 and TRBJ1-1, with 8 bases identical to TRBD1. Trimming removed 3 bases from V and 11 bases from J; junction bases left unmatched: 11. This CDR3 region has 14 residues. Germline V gene lookup returns CDR1 MNHEY and CDR2 SMNVEV (reference sequence). DNA for the CDR3: TGTGCCAGCAGTTTGGGGACAGGATTGAACAAGGCTTTCTTT. It specifies CASSLGTGLNKAFF.

This clone was recorded a few times. The CDR3 sequence: CASSRGVFLVEQFF. The CDR3 coding sequence is TGTGCCAGCTCACGAGGAGTTTTTCTGGTTGAGCAGTTCTTC. The rearrangement joins TRBV18 to TRBJ2-1; the D is unclear. V lost 4 bases and J lost 9, with 16 bases in between. CDR1 is KGHSH and CDR2 is LQKENI in the germline V gene. CDR3 length: 14 amino acids.

This clone came up a few times. This chain links TRBV28 with TRBJ1-1; D is perhaps TRBD1 (5 bases). Germline-derived CDR1 and CDR2 are MDHEN and SYDVKM. The CDR3 is made up of 15 amino acids. V was cut by 4 bases and J by 6 bases, with 18 bases left in between. The CDR3 loop is CASSSDQGFLAEAFF. CDR3 coding DNA: TGTGCCAGCAGTTCCGATCAGGGTTTTTTGGCTGAAGCTTTCTTT. The full variable domain, completed using reference TRBV28 and TRBJ1-1, is DVKVTQSSRYLVKRTGEKVFLECVQDMDHENMFWYRQDPGLGLRLIYFSYDVKMKEKGDIPEGYSVSREKKERFSLILESASTNQTSMYLCASSSDQGFLAEAFFGQGTRLTVV.

This clone turned up a few times. The V and J genes are TRBV7-9 and TRBJ2-1, with 9 bases aligning to TRBD2. Germline V lookup: CDR1 SEHNR, CDR2 FQNEAQ (reference sequence). The CDR3 consists of 15 residues. Trimming removed 4 bases from V and 5 bases from J; junction bases left unmatched: 6. Here the CDR3 DNA reads TGTGCCAGCAGCTCGAGCGGGGGGCTTAACAATGAGCAGTTCTTC. Its protein is CASSSSGGLNNEQFF.

The chain links TRBV2 to TRBJ2-1, with 10 bases fitting TRBD2. The V segment lost 6 bases and the J segment 0 bases; nucleotides outside the gene matches: 8. From germline, CDR1 is SNHLY and CDR2 FYNNEI. This CDR3 comprises 17 residues. The CDR3 loop reads CASRTPGTSASYNEQFF. CDR3 coding DNA: TGTGCCAGCAGAACACCGGGGACTAGCGCCTCCTACAATGAGCAGTTCTTC.

This chain links TRBV7-3 with TRBJ2-2; TRBD1 agrees at 7 bases. The germline CDR1 and CDR2 sequences are SGHTA and FQGTGA. This CDR3 is 15 amino acids long. With V trimmed by 1 base and J by 4 bases, 3 bases remained unmatched. The DNA for the CDR3 is TGTGCCAGCAGCTTAAAGACAGGGTTCACCGGGGAGCTGTTTTTT. This sequence encodes CASSLKTGFTGELFF.

This clone showed up just a few times. V and J are TRBV15 and TRBJ1-6; TRBD1 agrees at 7 bases. Germline-derived CDR1 and CDR2 are LNHNV and YYDKDF (reference sequence). V lost 1 base to trimming and J lost 10 bases; unmatched junction nucleotides: 4. The CDR3 length is 14 residues. The CDR3 DNA is TGTGCCACCAGCAGAGCCCCGACAGGGTCACCCCTCCACTTT. Translated, it gives CATSRAPTGSPLHF.

In its sample, this clone was seen a few times. The J gene is TRBJ2-3, the V gene TRBV27, with 7 bases identical to TRBD1. This CDR3 has 17 amino acids. CDR1 is MNHEY and CDR2 is SMNVEV in the germline V gene (reference sequence). Trimming took 3 bases from V and 6 from J; bases not matched to a gene: 15. The CDR3 sequence: CASSFLRTRSGGDTQYF. In DNA form, the CDR3 reads TGTGCCAGCAGTTTTCTCCGGACCCGTTCAGGGGGTGATACGCAGTATTTT.

A few counts support this clone. The chain carries TRBV6-5 and TRBJ1-2; D possibly corresponds to TRBD1 (5 bases). Germline-derived CDR1 and CDR2 are MNHEY and SVGAGI. The germline V and J ends were trimmed by 4 bases and 8 bases, with 17 bases remaining between them. This CDR3 has 14 residues. In DNA, the CDR3 is TGTGCCAGCAGTTCGACCGCAGGGAACCGGGGCTACACCTTC. Protein product: CASSSTAGNRGYTF.

The sample holds a few counts of this clone. The chain links TRBV5-1 to TRBJ1-2; D unresolved. This CDR3 comprises 14 residues. Germline CDR1 SGHRS, CDR2 YFSETQ. V lost 1 base to trimming and J lost 4 bases, with 11 bases between them. The CDR3 sequence is CASSLSPGSYGYTF. The CDR3 DNA reads as TGCGCCAGCAGCTTGTCGCCAGGTAGCTATGGCTACACCTTC.

This clone turned up a few times. This sequence joins TRBV7-2 and TRBJ1-2; 8 bases agree with TRBD1. Germline values: CDR1 SGHTA, CDR2 FQGNSA. This CDR3 contains 13 residues. V shed 3 bases, J shed 3 bases, and the junction held 0 bases outside the gene matches. The CDR3 DNA follows: TGTGCCAGCAGCTTGACAGGGGACTATGGCTACACCTTC. Protein sequence: CASSLTGDYGYTF.

This chain uses TRBV15 with TRBJ1-5; 8 nucleotides match TRBD1. The CDR3 is 16 amino acids. Per germline, CDR1 LNHNV and CDR2 YYDKDF (reference sequence). J gave up 3 bases and V 2 bases, and 6 bases lay outside the gene matches. CDR3: CATSRLDRGNNQPQHF. CDR3 coding DNA: TGTGCCACCAGCAGACTTGACAGGGGTAACAATCAGCCCCAGCATTTT. The full variable domain, completed using reference TRBV15 and TRBJ1-5, is DAMVIQNPRYQVTQFGKPVTLSCSQTLNHNVMYWYQQKSSQAPKLLFHYYDKDFNNEADTPDNFQSRRPNTSFCFLDIRSPGLGDTAMYLCATSRLDRGNNQPQHFGDGTRLSIL.

This clone was counted only a few times. The chain combines TRBV7-6 with TRBJ2-2; the D gene is possibly TRBD1 (5 bases). The germline CDR1 and CDR2 sequences are SGHVS and FNYEAQ. With 6 bases removed from V and 5 bases from J, the gap between germline ends came to 10 bases. The CDR3 has 13 residues. The CDR3 DNA reads TGTGCCAGCAGTTCCAGGGTTACCGGGGAGCTGTTTTTT. Amino acid sequence: CASSSRVTGELFF.

This chain links TRBV2 with TRBJ1-2; tentative D call: TRBD1 (6 bases). CDR3 length: 12 amino acids. CDR1 is SNHLY, CDR2 FYNNEI, per germline. The V end lost 6 bases, the J end lost 6 bases, and 11 bases lay between the germline ends. CDR3 region: CASSAQGNGYTF. The CDR3 region has the DNA TGTGCCAGCAGCGCACAGGGAAATGGCTACACCTTC.

The chain has TRBV2 and TRBJ2-5, with 13 bases fitting TRBD2. Trimming removed 5 bases from V and 1 base from J; junction bases left unmatched: 4. The germline V gene has CDR1 SNHLY and CDR2 FYNNEI. The CDR3 has 16 amino acids. CDR3 sequence (DNA): TGTGCCAGCAGTCAAGGGACTAGCGGGACCCAAGAGACCCAGTACTTC. Translating gives CASSQGTSGTQETQYF.

This clone came up a few times. Additional DNA sequences in this sample encode the identical CDR3. V and J are TRBV2 and TRBJ1-1, with a possible D match to TRBD1 (5 bases). V gave up 4 bases and J gave up 8 bases, with 8 bases separating them. The CDR3 is 11 amino acids. Germline V gives CDR1 SNHLY, CDR2 FYNNEI. Here the CDR3 DNA reads TGTGCCAGCAGTGTGGGGGGAGAAGCTTTCTTT. It codes for CASSVGGEAFF.

The chain uses TRBV6-1 and TRBJ2-1, with 9 bases identical to TRBD1. The CDR3 loop spans 17 amino acids. Looked up from germline, CDR1 is MNHNS and CDR2 is SASEGT. Trimming took 4 bases from V and 4 from J; bases not matched to a gene: 11. The CDR3 sequence: CASSGRKQGASYNEQFF. The CDR3 DNA reads as TGTGCCAGCAGTGGCAGAAAACAGGGGGCAAGTTACAATGAGCAGTTCTTC.

V usage is TRBV30 and J usage is TRBJ1-4; D is perhaps TRBD1 (6 bases). Germline-derived CDR1 and CDR2 are GTSNPN and SVGIG (reference sequence). The CDR3 contains 14 residues. V dropped 1 base and J dropped 8 bases, with 14 bases sitting between them. The CDR3 DNA reads TGTGCCTGGAGTGGAACAGGGTTACGGGAAAAACTGTTTTTT. It codes for CAWSGTGLREKLFF.

This clone has just a few counts. CDR3 residues: CAVGEAEGIGNYGYTF. In DNA, the CDR3 is TGTGCCGTGGGGGAAGCGGAGGGTATAGGGAACTATGGCTACACCTTC. This chain joins TRBV28 and TRBJ1-2; D may be TRBD1 (5 bases). The germline gives CDR1 MDHEN, CDR2 SYDVKM. Trimming took off 11 bases at V and 2 bases at J, with 24 bases between the two ends. The CDR3 consists of 16 residues.

This clone was counted once. CDR3 sequence (DNA): TGCAGTGGGGGCCCGACAGGGAAGGACTATGGCTACACCTTC. Its translation is CSGGPTGKDYGYTF. This chain uses TRBV29-1 with TRBJ1-2, with 7 bases matching TRBD1. The CDR3 is 14 amino acids. From germline, CDR1 is SQVTM and CDR2 ANQGSEA.

The chain has TRBV25-1 and TRBJ1-5; the D gene is possibly TRBD1 (5 bases). V lost 3 bases to trimming and J lost 9 bases, with 12 bases between them. The germline V gene encodes CDR1 MGHDK and CDR2 SYGVNS. The CDR3 spans 13 residues. The CDR3 loop reads CASSEQDKGPQHF. CDR3 sequence (DNA): TGTGCCAGCAGTGAGCAGGACAAAGGGCCCCAGCATTTT.

The V call is TRBV27, the J call TRBJ2-1; tentative D call: TRBD1 (5 bases). The germline V gene has CDR1 MNHEY and CDR2 SMNVEV (reference sequence). The CDR3 has 15 amino acids. V lost 2 bases, J lost 4 bases, and 12 bases lay in between. The CDR3 sequence: CASSLRPPGYNEQFF. DNA of the CDR3: TGTGCCAGCAGTTTACGCCCTCCAGGGTACAATGAGCAGTTCTTC.

DNA of the CDR3: TGCAGCGTTGAAGATTATACTAGGCCGGGGACCCAGTACTTC. Translated: CSVEDYTRPGTQYF. The genes are TRBV29-1 and TRBJ2-5; tentative D call: TRBD2 (5 bases). Trimming removed 0 bases at V and 7 bases at J, with 15 bases between. The CDR3 length is 14 residues. Germline-derived CDR1 and CDR2 are SQVTM and ANQGSEA. Filled out from reference TRBV29-1 and TRBJ2-5, the complete variable domain reads SAVISQKPSRDICQRGTSLTIQCQVDSQVTMMFWYRQQPGQSLTLIATANQGSEATYESGFVIDKFPISRPNLTFSTLTVSNMSPEDSSIYLCSVEDYTRPGTQYFGPGTRLLVL.

V and J are TRBV10-3 and TRBJ2-5; weak D call: TRBD1 (6 bases). The germline CDR1 and CDR2 sequences are ENHRY and SYGVKD. This CDR3 has 12 residues. The V gene lost 6 bases and the J gene lost 1 base, with 6 bases spanning the gap. The CDR3: CAIRDSQETQYF. The CDR3 DNA reads as TGTGCCATCAGGGACAGCCAAGAGACCCAGTACTTC.

The chain carries TRBV5-1 and TRBJ1-6; maybe TRBD1 (5 bases). There are 14 residues in the CDR3. Per germline, CDR1 SGHRS and CDR2 YFSETQ. V dropped 3 bases and J dropped 8 bases, with 12 bases sitting between them. CDR3 bases: TGCGCCAGCAGCTCGGGACTTTCGGATTCACCCCTCCACTTT. The encoded protein is CASSSGLSDSPLHF.